This T cell receptor (beta chain) was recorded in a study of OX40 agonist ivuxolimab in advanced cancers. Looking at the study overall: The costimulatory receptor OX40 (CD134) was targeted by ivuxolimab, a fully human IgG2 agonistic monoclonal antibody. Partial responses occurred in three dose-escalation patients: two with cutaneous melanoma and one with hepatocellular carcinoma. In the dose-escalation cohort, around four fifths of patients were male, and the mean age was around 65 years with a range of 23 to 79. Intravenous ivuxolimab was administered to patients every 2 weeks at six dose levels: 0.01, 0.1, 0.3, 1.5, 3 and 10 mg/kg. Of the approximately 54 patients in dose escalation, around 20 had hepatocellular carcinoma, some 15 had melanoma, 9 had renal cell carcinoma and 9 had head and neck cancer. The purpose of peripheral TCRbeta sequencing was to test whether ivuxolimab changed TCR sequence diversity and led to clonal T-cell expansion. Prior anti-PD-1, anti-PD-L1 or anti-CTLA-4 therapy was permitted, and checkpoint inhibitors had been received by under 50% of dose-escalation patients. The paper covers the monotherapy dose-escalation part of the phase I ivuxolimab trial, which included N of about 50 patients. General conclusions and limits of the study: At doses from 0.1 to 3.0 mg/kg, clonal expansion was seen in both CD4+ and CD8+ blood T cells between baseline and week 6. After ivuxolimab, expanded clones were on average more numerous among CD8+ T cells than among CD4+ T cells. Low levels of normalized T-cell clonal expansion were also seen in some nonresponding patients. The antigen specificity of the peripheral T cells that underwent clonal expansion was not determined. In the 0.1-3.0 mg/kg groups, partial responders were among the patients with the lowest normalized peripheral clonal expansion, particularly in CD8+ T cells.

The germline V gene specifies SGHDT as CDR1 and YYEEEE as CDR2. Inclusive of the bounding cysteine and phenylalanine, the CDR3 is 17 residues long. The CDR3 DNA has 51 bases and is translated from base 1. V is pared back by 0 bases and J by 8 bases, with 21 bases lying between the germline termini. Genomic DNA was extracted from sorted cells for sequencing of the TCRbeta CDR3 region. The immunoSEQ Assay was used for sequencing of TCRbeta CDR3 regions. What TCRdb holds here is the immuneACCESS table cut down to in-frame rearrangements. Part of the clones is not present; checked against another copy, under half of the missing clones reflect an unresolved V gene, and the others are unexplained. This sample has roughly 60,000 clones in its table, and over 80% of those were observed once. Under 2% of the sample comes from the top ten. The trial excluded patients who had a history of autoimmune disease or were on systemic immunosuppression. Peripheral blood for TCR sequencing was drawn from every dose cohort at baseline, at cycle 4 day 1 and at cycle 7 day 1. Samples came from an open-label, multicenter, first-in-human phase I dose-escalation trial of ivuxolimab. Adults with locally advanced or metastatic head and neck squamous cell, hepatocellular, melanoma or renal cell carcinoma were enrolled in the trial. Before TCR sequencing, CD4+ and CD8+ T cells were separately sorted from peripheral blood.

This clone was recorded a few times. Its antigen is currently not known. Base qualities are missing; no much larger clone stands one base away. The sequences come from CD4+ or CD8+ T cells sorted from blood, collected in a trial of the OX40 agonist ivuxolimab. The receptor's source is an adult with an advanced solid tumor such as melanoma, head and neck, liver or kidney cancer. The chain joins TRBV5-6 to TRBJ2-4, with a tentative D gene TRBD2 over 6 matching bases. In nucleotide form, the sequence is TGTGCCAGCAGCTTGGCCGAAGCGGGCTCCGCGAGGGACATTCAGTACTTC. This yields the protein CASSLAEAGSARDIQYF.